This T cell receptor (beta chain) was identified in a study of blood T cell repertoires in COVID-19. Living in 24 US areas, the participants were between roughly 18 and 95 years of age. Which cohort a participant joined came from the clinical history participants gave. Cohort 3 donors were reported recovered after two negative PCRs, clearance, or symptom resolution. The repertoire was sequenced with immunoSEQ multiplex PCR; TCRdb's copy has only in-frame clones and lacks some. The sample consists of around 190,000 clones, 70% to 85% of them appearing once. CDR1 and CDR2 (germline): LNHDA, SQIVND (reference sequence). This CDR3 has 16 residues. V lost 5 bases and J lost 1, with 17 bases in between.

The chain uses TRBV19 and TRBJ2-5; TRBD2 is a possible D gene (6 bases). This clonotype was sampled from a woman aged 25-40 years who had recovered from COVID-19. Sequencing was carried out using PBMCs or T cells enriched from blood (not recorded which). CDR3 sequence reads: CASSPPGALSQETQYF. The CDR3 DNA reads as TGTGCCAGTAGTCCACCGGGAGCCTTAAGCCAAGAGACCCAGTACTTC.